This T cell receptor beta chain was profiled in a study of vaccination effects on CD4 cells after COVID-19 (dated by TCRdb to between 2021 and 2022). Looking at the study overall: The ViraFEST assay stimulated PBMC with viral peptide pools and then used TCR sequencing to identify antigen-specific CD4+ T cell clonotypes by expansion. A few million PBMC per well were cultured with approximately 10 ug/ml peptides in IMDM containing 5% human AB serum, around 10 IU/ml IL-2 and gentamicin. The full study included around nine COVID-19 convalescent patients and a handful of SARS-CoV-2-naive healthy vaccine recipients. SARS-CoV-2 spike-specific CD4+ TCR repertoires from before and after mRNA vaccination were compared in COVID-19 convalescent patients and in infection-naive vaccine recipients. Post-vaccine samples across the study were collected a median of 72 days after the second dose, with a range of 14 to 241. Cultures from other donors in the study were sequenced with the Oncomine TCR Beta short-read assay on an Illumina iSeq 100. Broader findings and caveats from the paper: In healthy vaccine recipients, vaccine-induced clones were almost all SARS-CoV-2 mono-reactive, with only 1 of 255 cross-reactive with common cold coronaviruses. Marked clonal contraction was observed in both infection-induced and vaccine-induced clones at late post-vaccination timepoints, consistent with waning T cell responses. Only a small number of convalescent patients were included, and no early post-infection timepoints were available, which limited the study.

After about 9 days of culture, CD4+ T cells were isolated with the EasySep CD4+ T cell isolation kit. Each participant got two doses of an mRNA SARS-CoV-2 vaccine, either BNT162b2 or mRNA-1273. None of the healthy vaccine recipients had a prior SARS-CoV-2 infection, which was confirmed by nucleocapsid antibody tests that came back negative both before and after vaccination. Half of the culture medium was replaced with fresh IL-2-containing medium on days 3 and 7. Unless otherwise noted, each peptide stimulation condition was cultured in triplicate wells. PBMC were separated from whole blood using Ficoll-Paque Plus gradient centrifugation and were then either cryopreserved at -140C or used fresh. The QIAamp micro DNA kit was used to extract genomic DNA from the cultured CD4+ T cells. Trimming takes 2 bases from V and 8 bases from J, and the germline ends sit 15 bases apart. The germline V gene (reference sequence) specifies GTSNPN as CDR1 and SVGIG as CDR2. Taken from cysteine to phenylalanine, the CDR3 has 14 residues. Only the CDR3 DNA stays, 42 bases, in frame from base 1.

In this sample, this clone turned up once. The antigen this receptor binds is unknown. Per-base qualities were not stored, and no clone one base away is much larger. Libraries were built with the immunoSEQ multiplex PCR assay. DNA from the cultured, isolated CD4+ T cells was subjected to TCR beta CDR3 sequencing. The authors processed their data as follows. Non-productive TCR sequences were removed and reads were trimmed to the CDR3 region, keeping CDR3s of at least 7 amino acids. Antigen-specific clonotypes were identified using the MANAFEST web app by comparison of expansion in peptide wells against reference cultures. Positive clones required FDR<0.05 expansion versus reference and all other wells, odds ratio above 5, and frequency above 0.1% in two replicate wells. Clonotypes significantly expanded in SARS-CoV-2 spike wells and in at least one common cold coronavirus spike condition were defined as cross-reactive. CDR3 similarity was assessed by Levenshtein distance using the stringdist R package, and unrooted trees were constructed with ape in R 3.6.1. TCRdb stores this immuneACCESS table with in-frame sequences only. Part of the clones is absent; in the studies checked, under half of the shortfall reflects unresolved V genes, and no reason is known for the rest. From that table come the V and J calls and clone size; the DNA was used to work out D and trimming. This sample lists tens of thousands of clones; roughly 80% were detected once. More than 2% of the sample comes from the top ten.

The chain uses TRBV30 and TRBJ1-4, with TRBD1 tentatively as D gene (6 bases match). The material was CD4+ T cells from PBMCs cultured without peptide, obtained after COVID-19 vaccination. The source is a human donor who received a COVID-19 vaccine. DNA sequence: TGTGCCTGGAGTTTAACAGGGCAGGTAGAAAAACTGTTTTTT. Its coded protein is CAWSLTGQVEKLFF.